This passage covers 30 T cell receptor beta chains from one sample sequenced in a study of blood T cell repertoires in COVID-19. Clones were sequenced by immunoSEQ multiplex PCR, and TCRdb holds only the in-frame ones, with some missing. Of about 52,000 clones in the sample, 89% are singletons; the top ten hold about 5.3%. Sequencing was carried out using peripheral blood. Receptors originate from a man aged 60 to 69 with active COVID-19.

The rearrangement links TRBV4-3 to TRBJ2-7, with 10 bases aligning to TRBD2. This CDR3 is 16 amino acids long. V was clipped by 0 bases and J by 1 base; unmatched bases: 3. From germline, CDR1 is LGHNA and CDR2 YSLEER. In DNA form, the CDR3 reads TGCGCCAGCAGCCAAGAGGGACTAGCGCCGTCCTACGAGCAGTACTTC. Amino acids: CASSQEGLAPSYEQYF.

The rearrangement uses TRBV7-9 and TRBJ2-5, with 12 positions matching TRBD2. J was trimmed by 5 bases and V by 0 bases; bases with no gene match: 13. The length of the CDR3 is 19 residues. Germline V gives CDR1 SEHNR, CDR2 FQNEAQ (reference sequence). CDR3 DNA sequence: TGTGCCAGCAGCTTAGCGGAGCTGAGACTAGCGGGAGAGGGGGAGACCCAGTACTTC. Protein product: CASSLAELRLAGEGETQYF.

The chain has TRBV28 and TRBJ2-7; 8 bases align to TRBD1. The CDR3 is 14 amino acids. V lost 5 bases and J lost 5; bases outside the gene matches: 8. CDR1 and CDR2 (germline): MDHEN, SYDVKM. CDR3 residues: CASSDDRGQNEQYF. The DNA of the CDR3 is TGTGCCAGCAGTGACGACAGGGGTCAGAACGAGCAGTACTTC.

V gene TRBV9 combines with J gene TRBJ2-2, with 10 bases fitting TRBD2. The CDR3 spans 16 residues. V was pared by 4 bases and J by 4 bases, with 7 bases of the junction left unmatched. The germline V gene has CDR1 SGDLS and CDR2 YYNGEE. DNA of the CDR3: TGTGCCAGCAGCCCCGGGACTAGCGTACGCACCGGGGAGCTGTTTTTT. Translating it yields CASSPGTSVRTGELFF.

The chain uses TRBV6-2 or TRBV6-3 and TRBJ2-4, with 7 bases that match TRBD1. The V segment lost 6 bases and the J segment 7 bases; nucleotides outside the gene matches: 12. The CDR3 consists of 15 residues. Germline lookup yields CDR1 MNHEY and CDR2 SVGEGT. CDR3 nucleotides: TGTGCCAGCAGCCCCTTCGGGATGACAGGGAACATTCAGTACTTC. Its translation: CASSPFGMTGNIQYF.

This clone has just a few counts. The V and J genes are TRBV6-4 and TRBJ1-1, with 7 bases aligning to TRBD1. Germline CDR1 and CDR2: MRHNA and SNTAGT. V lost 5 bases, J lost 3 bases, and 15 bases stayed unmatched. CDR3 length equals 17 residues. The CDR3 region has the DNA TGTGCCAGCAGTCCACGGAGGGACAGTCCCCCCGACACTGAAGCTTTCTTT. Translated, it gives CASSPRRDSPPDTEAFF.

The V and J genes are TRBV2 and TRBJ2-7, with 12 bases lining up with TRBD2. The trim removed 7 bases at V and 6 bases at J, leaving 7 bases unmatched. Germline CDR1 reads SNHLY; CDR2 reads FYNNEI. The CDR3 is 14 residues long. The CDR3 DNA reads TGTGCCAGCACCAAGACTAGCGGGAGCGTCGAGCAGTACTTC. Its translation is CASTKTSGSVEQYF.

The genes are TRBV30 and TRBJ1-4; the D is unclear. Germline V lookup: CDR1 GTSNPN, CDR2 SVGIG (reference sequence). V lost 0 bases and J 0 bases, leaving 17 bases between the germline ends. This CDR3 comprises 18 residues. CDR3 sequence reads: CAWSVKTPLGPTNEKLFF. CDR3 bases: TGTGCCTGGAGTGTTAAGACCCCCCTAGGCCCAACTAATGAAAAACTGTTTTTT.

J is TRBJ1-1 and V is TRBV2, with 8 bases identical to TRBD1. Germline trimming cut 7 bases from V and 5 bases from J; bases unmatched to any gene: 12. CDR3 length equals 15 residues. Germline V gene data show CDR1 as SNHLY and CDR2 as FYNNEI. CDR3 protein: CASIPRTGRDTEAFF. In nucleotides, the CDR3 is TGTGCCAGCATTCCCCGGACAGGGAGAGATACTGAAGCTTTCTTT.

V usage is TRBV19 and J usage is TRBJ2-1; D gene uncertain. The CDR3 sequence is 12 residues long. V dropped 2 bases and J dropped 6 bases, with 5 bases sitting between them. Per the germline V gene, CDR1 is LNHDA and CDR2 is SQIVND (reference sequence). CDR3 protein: CASSILGNEQFF. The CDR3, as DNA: TGTGCCAGTAGTATACTCGGCAATGAGCAGTTCTTC. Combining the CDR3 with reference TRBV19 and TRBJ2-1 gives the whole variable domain DGGITQSPKYLFRKEGQNVTLSCEQNLNHDAMYWYRQDPGQGLRLIYYSQIVNDFQKGDIAEGYSVSREKKESFPLTVTSAQKNPTAFYLCASSILGNEQFFGPGTRLTVL.

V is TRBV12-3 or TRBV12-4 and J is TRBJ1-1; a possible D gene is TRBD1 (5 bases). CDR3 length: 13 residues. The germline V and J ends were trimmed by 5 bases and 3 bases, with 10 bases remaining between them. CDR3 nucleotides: TGTGCCAGCAGTCATCAGGGATACACTGAAGCTTTCTTT. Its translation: CASSHQGYTEAFF.

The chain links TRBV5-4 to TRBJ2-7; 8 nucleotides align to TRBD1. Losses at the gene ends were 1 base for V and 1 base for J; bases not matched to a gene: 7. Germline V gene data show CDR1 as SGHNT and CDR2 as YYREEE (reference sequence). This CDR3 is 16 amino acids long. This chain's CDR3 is CASSLTPGQVSYEQYF. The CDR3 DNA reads TGTGCCAGCAGCTTGACTCCGGGACAGGTATCCTACGAGCAGTACTTC. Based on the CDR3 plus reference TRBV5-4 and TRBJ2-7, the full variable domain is ETGVTQSPTHLIKTRGQQVTLRCSSQSGHNTVSWYQQALGQGPQFIFQYYREEENGRGNFPPRFSGLQFPNYSSELNVNALELDDSALYLCASSLTPGQVSYEQYFGPGTRLTVT.

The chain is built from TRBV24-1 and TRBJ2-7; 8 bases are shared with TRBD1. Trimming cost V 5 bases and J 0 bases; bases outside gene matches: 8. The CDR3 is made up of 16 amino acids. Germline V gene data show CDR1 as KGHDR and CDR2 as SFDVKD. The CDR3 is CATSAISGTGSYEQYF. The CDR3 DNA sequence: TGTGCCACCAGTGCAATTTCTGGGACAGGCTCCTACGAGCAGTACTTC.

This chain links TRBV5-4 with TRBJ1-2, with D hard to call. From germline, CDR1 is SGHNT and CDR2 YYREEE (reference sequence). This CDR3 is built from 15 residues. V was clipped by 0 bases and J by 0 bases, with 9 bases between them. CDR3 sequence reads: CASSLDSLPNYGYTF. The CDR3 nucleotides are TGTGCCAGCAGCTTGGACAGCCTCCCTAACTATGGCTACACCTTC.

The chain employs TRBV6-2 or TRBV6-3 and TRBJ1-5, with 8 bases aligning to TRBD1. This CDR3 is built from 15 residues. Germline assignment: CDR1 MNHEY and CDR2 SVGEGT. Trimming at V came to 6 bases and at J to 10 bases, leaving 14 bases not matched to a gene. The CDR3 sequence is CASSPGGARYGPQHF. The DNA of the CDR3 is TGTGCCAGCAGCCCAGGGGGCGCCAGGTATGGACCCCAGCATTTT.

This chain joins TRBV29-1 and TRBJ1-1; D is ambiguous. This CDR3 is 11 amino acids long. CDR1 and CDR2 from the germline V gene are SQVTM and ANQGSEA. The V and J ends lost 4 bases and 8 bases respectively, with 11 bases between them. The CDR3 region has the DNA TGCAGCGTTGCCCGACATCTGGAAGCTTTCTTT. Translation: CSVARHLEAFF.

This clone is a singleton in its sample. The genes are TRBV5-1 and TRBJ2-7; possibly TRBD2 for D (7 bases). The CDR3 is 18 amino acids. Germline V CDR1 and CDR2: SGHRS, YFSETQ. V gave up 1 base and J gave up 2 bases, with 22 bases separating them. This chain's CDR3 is CASSLTFGGGGLAYEQYF. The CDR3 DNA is TGCGCCAGCAGCTTGACGTTCGGGGGCGGGGGCCTCGCCTACGAGCAGTACTTC. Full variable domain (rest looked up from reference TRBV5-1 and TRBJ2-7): KAGVTQTPRYLIKTRGQQVTLSCSPISGHRSVSWYQQTPGQGLQFLFEYFSETQRNKGNFPGRFSGRQFSNSRSEMNVSTLELGDSALYLCASSLTFGGGGLAYEQYFGPGTRLTVT.

CDR3 DNA: TGTGCCACCAGTGGCCTCGGGCAGGGGGTCCAAGAGACCCAGTACTTC. Translated: CATSGLGQGVQETQYF. The rearrangement joins TRBV24-1 to TRBJ2-5, with 7 positions matching TRBD1. CDR1 and CDR2 from the germline V gene are KGHDR and SFDVKD. Trimming at V came to 5 bases and at J to 1 base, leaving 9 bases not matched to a gene. The CDR3 length is 16 residues.

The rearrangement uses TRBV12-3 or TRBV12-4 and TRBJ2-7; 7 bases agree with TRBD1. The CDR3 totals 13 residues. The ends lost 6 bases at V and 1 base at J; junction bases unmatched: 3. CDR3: CASRRTGSYEQYF. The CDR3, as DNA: TGTGCCAGCAGACGGACAGGTTCCTACGAGCAGTACTTC.

CDR3 amino acids: CASSYRQGDLGGYTF. The CDR3 bases are TGTGCCAGCAGCTACCGACAGGGAGATCTTGGTGGCTACACCTTC. V and J are TRBV4-2 and TRBJ1-2, with 7 bases fitting TRBD1. The CDR3 loop spans 15 amino acids. Germline lookup yields CDR1 LGHNA and CDR2 YNFKEQ. J lost 7 bases, V lost 5 bases, and 13 bases had no gene match.

The CDR3 DNA follows: TGTGCCAGCAGCGCCGGACTAGCGGGACGGGATGAGCAGTTCTTC. This gives the protein CASSAGLAGRDEQFF. This chain links TRBV9 with TRBJ2-1; the match to TRBD2 covers 12 bases. The junction had 6 bases not matched to a gene; V was cut back by 3 bases and J by 8 bases. The CDR3 runs to 15 residues. CDR1 is SGDLS and CDR2 is YYNGEE in the germline V gene.

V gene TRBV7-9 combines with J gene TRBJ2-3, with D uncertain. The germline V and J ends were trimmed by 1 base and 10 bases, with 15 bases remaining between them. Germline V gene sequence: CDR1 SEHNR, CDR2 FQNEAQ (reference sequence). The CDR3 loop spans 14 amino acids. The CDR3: CASSLGVEKPPQYF. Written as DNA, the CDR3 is TGTGCCAGCAGCTTAGGAGTGGAGAAGCCGCCGCAGTATTTT.

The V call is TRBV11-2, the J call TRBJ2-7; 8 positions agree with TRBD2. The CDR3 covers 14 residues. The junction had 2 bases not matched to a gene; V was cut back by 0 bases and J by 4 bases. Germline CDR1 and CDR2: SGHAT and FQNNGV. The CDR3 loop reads CASSLEAGGYEQYF. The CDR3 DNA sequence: TGTGCCAGCAGCTTAGAGGCGGGGGGATACGAGCAGTACTTC.

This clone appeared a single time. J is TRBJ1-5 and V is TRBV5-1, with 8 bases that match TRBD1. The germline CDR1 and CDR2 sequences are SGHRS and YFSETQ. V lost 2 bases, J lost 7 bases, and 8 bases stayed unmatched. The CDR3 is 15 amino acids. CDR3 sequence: CASSFSGQGGQPQHF. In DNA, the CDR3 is TGCGCCAGCAGCTTTTCCGGACAGGGCGGGCAGCCCCAGCATTTT.

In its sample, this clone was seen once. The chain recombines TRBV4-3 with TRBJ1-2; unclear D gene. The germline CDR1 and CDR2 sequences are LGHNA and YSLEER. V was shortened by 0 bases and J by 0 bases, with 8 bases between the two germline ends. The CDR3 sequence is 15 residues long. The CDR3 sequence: CASSQDWRANYGYTF. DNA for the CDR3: TGCGCCAGCAGCCAAGATTGGAGGGCTAACTATGGCTACACCTTC.

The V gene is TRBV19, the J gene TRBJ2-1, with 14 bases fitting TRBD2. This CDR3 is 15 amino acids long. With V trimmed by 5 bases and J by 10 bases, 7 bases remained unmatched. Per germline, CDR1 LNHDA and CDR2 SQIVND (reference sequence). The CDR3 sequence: CASSAGLAGGREQFF. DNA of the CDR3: TGTGCCAGTAGTGCAGGACTAGCGGGAGGTCGGGAGCAGTTCTTC.

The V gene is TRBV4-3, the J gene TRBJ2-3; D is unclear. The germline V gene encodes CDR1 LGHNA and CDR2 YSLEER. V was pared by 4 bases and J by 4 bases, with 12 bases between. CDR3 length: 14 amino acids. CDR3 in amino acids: CASSPRLYPDTQYF. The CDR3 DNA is TGCGCCAGCAGCCCGAGACTTTACCCAGATACGCAGTATTTT.

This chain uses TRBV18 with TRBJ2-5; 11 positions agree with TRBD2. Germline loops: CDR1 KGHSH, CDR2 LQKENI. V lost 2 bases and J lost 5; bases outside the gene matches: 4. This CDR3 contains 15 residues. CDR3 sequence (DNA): TGTGCCAGCTCACCAGCACTAGCGGGAGCTGAGACCCAGTACTTC. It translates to CASSPALAGAETQYF.

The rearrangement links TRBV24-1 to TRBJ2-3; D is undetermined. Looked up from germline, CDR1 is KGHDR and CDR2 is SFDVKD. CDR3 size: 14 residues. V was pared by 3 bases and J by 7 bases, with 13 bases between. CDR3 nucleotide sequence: TGTGCCACCAGTGATCCTCCCCCGGGTTATACGCAGTATTTT. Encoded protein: CATSDPPPGYTQYF.

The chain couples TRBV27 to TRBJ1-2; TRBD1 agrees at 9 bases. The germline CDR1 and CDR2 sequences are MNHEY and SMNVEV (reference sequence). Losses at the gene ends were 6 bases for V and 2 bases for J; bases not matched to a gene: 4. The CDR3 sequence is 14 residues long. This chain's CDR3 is CASSRGQGNYGYTF. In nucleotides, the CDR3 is TGTGCCAGCAGCAGGGGACAGGGAAACTATGGCTACACCTTC.